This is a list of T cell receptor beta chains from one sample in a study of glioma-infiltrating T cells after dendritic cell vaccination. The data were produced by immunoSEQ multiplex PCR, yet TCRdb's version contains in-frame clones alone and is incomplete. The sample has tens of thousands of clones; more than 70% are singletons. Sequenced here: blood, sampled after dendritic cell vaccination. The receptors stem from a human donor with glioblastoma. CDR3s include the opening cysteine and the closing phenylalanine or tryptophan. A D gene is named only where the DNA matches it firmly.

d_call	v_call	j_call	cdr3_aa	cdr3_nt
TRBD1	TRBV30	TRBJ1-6	CALLRDRNSPLHF	TGTGCCCTTCTCCGGGACAGGAATTCACCCCTCCACTTT
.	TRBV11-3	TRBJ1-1	CASSLGAGVNTEAFF	TGTGCCAGCAGCTTAGGGGCAGGGGTGAACACTGAAGCTTTCTTT
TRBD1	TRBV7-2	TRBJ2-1	CASSLADPGQGEVGEQFF	TGTGCCAGCAGCTTAGCAGACCCGGGACAGGGAGAAGTTGGTGAGCAGTTCTTC
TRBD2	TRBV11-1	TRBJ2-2	CASSLASLAGETNTGELFF	TGTGCCAGCAGCTTAGCGTCACTAGCGGGGGAGACGAACACCGGGGAGCTGTTTTTT
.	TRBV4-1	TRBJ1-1	CASSQDKTEAFF	TGCGCCAGCAGCCAAGATAAAACTGAAGCTTTCTTT
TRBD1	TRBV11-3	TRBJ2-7	CASSLTGIEREQYF	TGTGCCAGCAGCTTGACAGGGATTGAGAGGGAGCAGTACTTC
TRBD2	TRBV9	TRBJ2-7	CASSLSGGSSYEQYF	TGTGCCAGCAGCCTGAGCGGGGGAAGCTCCTACGAGCAGTACTTC
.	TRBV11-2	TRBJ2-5	CASSPWGGLQETQYF	TGTGCCAGCAGCCCCTGGGGGGGGCTCCAAGAGACCCAGTACTTC
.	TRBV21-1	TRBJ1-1	CASSKSKGRETEAFF	TGTGCCAGCAGCAAAAGCAAGGGGAGGGAAACTGAAGCTTTCTTT
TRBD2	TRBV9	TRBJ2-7	CASSATSGGSFSYEQYF	TGTGCCAGCAGCGCTACTAGCGGGGGGTCCTTCTCCTACGAGCAGTACTTC
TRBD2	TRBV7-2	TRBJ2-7	CASSPYRLAGDEQYF	TGTGCCAGCAGCCCCTACCGTCTAGCGGGGGACGAGCAGTACTTC